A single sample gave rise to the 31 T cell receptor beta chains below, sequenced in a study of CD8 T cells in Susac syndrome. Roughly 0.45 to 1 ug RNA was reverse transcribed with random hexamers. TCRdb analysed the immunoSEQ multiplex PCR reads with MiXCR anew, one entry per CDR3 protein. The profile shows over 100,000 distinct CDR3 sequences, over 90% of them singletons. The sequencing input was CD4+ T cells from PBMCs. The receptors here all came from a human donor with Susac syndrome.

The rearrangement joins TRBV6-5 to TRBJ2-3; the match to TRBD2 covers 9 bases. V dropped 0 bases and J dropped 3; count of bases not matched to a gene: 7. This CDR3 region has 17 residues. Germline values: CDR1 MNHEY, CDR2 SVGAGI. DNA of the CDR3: TGTGCCAGCAGTTACTCGACGGCGGGAGGGCCGACAGATACGCAGTATTTT. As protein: CASSYSTAGGPTDTQYF.

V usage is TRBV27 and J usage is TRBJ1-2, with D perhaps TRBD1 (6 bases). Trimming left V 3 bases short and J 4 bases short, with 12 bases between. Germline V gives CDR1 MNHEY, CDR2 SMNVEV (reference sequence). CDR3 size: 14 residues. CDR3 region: CASSFRKGGYGYTF. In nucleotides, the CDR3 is TGTGCCAGCAGTTTCAGGAAAGGGGGCTATGGCTACACCTTC.

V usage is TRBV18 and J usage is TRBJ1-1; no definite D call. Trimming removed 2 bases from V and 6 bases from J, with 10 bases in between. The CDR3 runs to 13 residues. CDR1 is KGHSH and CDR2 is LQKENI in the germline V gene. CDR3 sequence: CASSPSRSAEAFF. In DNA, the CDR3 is TGTGCCAGCTCACCATCCAGGTCAGCTGAAGCTTTCTTT.

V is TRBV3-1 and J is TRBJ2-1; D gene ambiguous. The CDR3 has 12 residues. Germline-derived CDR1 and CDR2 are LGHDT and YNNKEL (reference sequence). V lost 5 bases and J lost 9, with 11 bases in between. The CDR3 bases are TGTGCCAGCAGCTTTAGCTCACGTGAGCAGTTCTTC. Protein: CASSFSSREQFF.

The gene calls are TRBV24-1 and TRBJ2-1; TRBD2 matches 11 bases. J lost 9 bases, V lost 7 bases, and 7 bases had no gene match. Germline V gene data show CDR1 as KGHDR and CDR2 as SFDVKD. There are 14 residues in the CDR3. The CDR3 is CATSASGRMGEQFF. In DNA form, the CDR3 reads TGTGCCACCAGCGCTAGCGGGAGGATGGGTGAGCAGTTCTTC.

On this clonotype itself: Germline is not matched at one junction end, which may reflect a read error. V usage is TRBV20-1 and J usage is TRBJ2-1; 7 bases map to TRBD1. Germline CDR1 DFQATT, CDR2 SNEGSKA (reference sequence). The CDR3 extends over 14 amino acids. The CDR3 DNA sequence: TGCAGTGCTAGACGGGACAGAACCTACAATGAGCAGTTTTTC. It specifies CSARRDRTYNEQFF.

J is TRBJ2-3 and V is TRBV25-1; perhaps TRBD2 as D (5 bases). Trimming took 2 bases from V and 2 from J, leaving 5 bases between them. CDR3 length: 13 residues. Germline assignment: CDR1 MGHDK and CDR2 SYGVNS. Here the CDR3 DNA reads TGTGCCAGCAGTGAAGGACTCACAGATACGCAGTATTTT. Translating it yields CASSEGLTDTQYF.

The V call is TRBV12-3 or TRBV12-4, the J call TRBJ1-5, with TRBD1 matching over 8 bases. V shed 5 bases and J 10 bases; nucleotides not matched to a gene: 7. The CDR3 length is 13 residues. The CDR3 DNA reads TGTGCCAGCAGTGACAGGGGTGAATCACCCCAGCATTTT. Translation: CASSDRGESPQHF.

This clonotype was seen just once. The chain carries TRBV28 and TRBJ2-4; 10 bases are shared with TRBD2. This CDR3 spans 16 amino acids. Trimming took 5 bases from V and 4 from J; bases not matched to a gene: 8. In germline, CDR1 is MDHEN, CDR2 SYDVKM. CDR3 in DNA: TGTGCCAGCAGTCATAGCGGGAGGAGGGATAAAAACATTCAGTACTTC. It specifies CASSHSGRRDKNIQYF.

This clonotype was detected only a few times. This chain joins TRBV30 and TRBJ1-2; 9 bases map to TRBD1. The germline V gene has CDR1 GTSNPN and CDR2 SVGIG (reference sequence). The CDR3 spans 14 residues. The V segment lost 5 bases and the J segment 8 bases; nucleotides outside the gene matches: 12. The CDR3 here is CAWSRDRAQAGYTF. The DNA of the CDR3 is TGTGCCTGGTCCCGGGACAGGGCCCAAGCCGGCTACACCTTC.

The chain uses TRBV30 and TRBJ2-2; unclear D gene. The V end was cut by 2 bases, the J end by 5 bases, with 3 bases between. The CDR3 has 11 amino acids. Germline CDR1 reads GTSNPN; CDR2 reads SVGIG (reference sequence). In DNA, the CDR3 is TGTGCCTGGAGTCAGACCGGGGAGCTGTTTTTT. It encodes CAWSQTGELFF. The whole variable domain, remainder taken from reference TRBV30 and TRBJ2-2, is SQTIHQWPATLVQPVGSPLSLECTVEGTSNPNLYWYRQAAGRGLQLLFYSVGIGQISSEVPQNLSASRPQDRQFILSSKKLLLSDSGFYLCAWSQTGELFFGEGSRLTVL.

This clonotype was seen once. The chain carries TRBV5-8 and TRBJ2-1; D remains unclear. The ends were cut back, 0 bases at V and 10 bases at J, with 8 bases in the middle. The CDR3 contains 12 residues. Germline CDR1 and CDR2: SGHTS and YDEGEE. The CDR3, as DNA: TGTGCCAGCAGCTTGGAGAGGCCAGAGCAGTTCTTC. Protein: CASSLERPEQFF.

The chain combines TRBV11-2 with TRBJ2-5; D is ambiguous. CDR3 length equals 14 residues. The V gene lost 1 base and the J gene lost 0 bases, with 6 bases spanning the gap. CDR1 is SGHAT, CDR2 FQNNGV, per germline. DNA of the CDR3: TGTGCCAGCAGCTTAGGACGGTACCAAGAGACCCAGTACTTC. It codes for CASSLGRYQETQYF.

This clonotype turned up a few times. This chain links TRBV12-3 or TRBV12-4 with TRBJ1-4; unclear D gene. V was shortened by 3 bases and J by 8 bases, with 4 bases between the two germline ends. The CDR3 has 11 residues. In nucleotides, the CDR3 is TGTGCCAGCAGTTTTCGGGAAAAACTGTTTTTT. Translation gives CASSFREKLFF.

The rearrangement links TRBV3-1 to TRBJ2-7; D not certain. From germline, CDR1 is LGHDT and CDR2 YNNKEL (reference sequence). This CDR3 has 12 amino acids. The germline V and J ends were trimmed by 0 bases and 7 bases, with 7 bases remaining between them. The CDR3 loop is CASSQDLREQYF. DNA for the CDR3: TGTGCCAGCAGCCAAGATCTTCGTGAGCAGTACTTC.

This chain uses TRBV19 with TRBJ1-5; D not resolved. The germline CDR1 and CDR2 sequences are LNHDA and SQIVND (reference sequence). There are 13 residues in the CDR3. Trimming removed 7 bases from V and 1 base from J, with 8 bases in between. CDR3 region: CASTAVSNQPQHF. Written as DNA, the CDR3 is TGTGCCAGTACGGCGGTGAGCAATCAGCCCCAGCATTTT.

The CDR3 loop is CASSLRNRVGDGYTF. CDR3 nucleotides: TGTGCCAGCAGTTTAAGGAACAGGGTAGGGGATGGCTACACCTTC. The chain uses TRBV12-3 or TRBV12-4 and TRBJ1-2; TRBD1 is a possible D gene (6 bases). The CDR3 covers 15 residues. Trimming cost V 2 bases and J 6 bases, with 16 bases left between them.

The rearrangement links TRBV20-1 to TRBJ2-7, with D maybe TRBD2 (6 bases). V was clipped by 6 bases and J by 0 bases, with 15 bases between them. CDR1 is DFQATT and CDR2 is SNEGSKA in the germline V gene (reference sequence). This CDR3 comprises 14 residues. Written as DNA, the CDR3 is TGCAGTGCCCCCGGGACTCCAAGCTCCTACGAGCAGTACTTC. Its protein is CSAPGTPSSYEQYF.

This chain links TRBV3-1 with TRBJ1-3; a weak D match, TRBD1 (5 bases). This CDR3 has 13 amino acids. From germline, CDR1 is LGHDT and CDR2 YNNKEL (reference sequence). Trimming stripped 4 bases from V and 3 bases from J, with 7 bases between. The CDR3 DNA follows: TGTGCCAGCAGCCTCCAGGGTGGAAACACCATATATTTT. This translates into CASSLQGGNTIYF.

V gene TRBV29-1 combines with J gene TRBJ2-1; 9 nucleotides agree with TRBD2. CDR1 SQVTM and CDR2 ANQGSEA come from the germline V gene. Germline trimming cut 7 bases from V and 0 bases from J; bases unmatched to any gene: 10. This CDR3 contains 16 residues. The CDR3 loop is CSAGPELAGSYNEQFF. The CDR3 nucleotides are TGCAGCGCTGGGCCGGAACTAGCGGGCTCCTACAATGAGCAGTTCTTC.

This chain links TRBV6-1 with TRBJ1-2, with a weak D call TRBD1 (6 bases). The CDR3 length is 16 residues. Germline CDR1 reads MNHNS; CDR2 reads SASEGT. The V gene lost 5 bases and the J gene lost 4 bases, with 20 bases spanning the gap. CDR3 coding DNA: TGTGCCAGCAGTCCCAGTTTCTCGGGACAAATCTATGGCTACACCTTC. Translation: CASSPSFSGQIYGYTF.

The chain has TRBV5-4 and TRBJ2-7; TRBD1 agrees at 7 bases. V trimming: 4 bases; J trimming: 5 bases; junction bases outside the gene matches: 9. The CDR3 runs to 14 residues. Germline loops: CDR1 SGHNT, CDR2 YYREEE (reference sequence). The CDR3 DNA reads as TGTGCCAGCAGCAAGACAGGGCCCGTGGACGAGCAGTACTTC. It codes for CASSKTGPVDEQYF.

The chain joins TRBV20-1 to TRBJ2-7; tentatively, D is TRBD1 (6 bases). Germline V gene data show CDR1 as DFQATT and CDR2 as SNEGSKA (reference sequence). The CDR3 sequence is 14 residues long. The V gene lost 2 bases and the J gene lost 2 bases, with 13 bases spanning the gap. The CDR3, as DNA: TGCAGTGCTAGACTACCCACAGGGCCCTACGAGCAGTACTTC. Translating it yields CSARLPTGPYEQYF.

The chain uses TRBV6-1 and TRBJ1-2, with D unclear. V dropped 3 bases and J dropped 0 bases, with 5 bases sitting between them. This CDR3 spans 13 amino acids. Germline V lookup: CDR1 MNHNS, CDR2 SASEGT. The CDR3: CASSEAANYGYTF. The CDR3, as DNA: TGTGCCAGCAGTGAGGCGGCTAACTATGGCTACACCTTC.

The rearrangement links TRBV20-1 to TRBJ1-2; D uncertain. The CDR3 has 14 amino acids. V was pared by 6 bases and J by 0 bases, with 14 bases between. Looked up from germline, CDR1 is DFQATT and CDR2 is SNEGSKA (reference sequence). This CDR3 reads CSAMDRLTNYGYTF. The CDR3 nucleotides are TGCAGTGCCATGGACCGGTTGACTAACTATGGCTACACCTTC.

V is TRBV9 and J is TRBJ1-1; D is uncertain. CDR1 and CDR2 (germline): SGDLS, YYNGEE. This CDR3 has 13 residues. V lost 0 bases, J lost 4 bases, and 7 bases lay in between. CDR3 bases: TGTGCCAGCAGCGTAGAAGGGTTCACTGAAGCTTTCTTT. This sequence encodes CASSVEGFTEAFF.

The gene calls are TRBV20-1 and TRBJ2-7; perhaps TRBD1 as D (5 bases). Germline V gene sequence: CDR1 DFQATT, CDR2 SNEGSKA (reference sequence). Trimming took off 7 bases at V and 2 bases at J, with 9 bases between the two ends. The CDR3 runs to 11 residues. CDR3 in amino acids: CSVSGTYEQYF. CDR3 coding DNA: TGCAGTGTTTCAGGGACCTACGAGCAGTACTTC.

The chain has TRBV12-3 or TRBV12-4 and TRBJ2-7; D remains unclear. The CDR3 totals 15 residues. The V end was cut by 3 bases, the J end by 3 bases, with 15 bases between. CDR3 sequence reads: CASSFRSGINYEQYF. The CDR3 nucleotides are TGTGCCAGCAGTTTCCGTTCGGGCATAAACTACGAGCAGTACTTC.

The CDR3 here is CSALGLTSSYEQYF. CDR3 sequence (DNA): TGCAGTGCCCTCGGGTTAACTAGCTCCTACGAGCAGTACTTC. The chain is built from TRBV20-1 and TRBJ2-7; D perhaps matches TRBD2 (5 bases). Germline CDR1 is DFQATT and CDR2 is SNEGSKA (reference sequence). The CDR3 sequence is 14 residues long. The ends were cut back, 6 bases at V and 0 bases at J, with 15 bases in the middle.

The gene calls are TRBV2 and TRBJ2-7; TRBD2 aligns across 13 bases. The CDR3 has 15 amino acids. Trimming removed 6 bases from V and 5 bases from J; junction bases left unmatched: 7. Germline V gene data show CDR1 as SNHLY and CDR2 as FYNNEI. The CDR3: CASRAGTSGNHEQYF. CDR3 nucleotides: TGTGCCAGCAGAGCCGGGACTAGCGGGAACCACGAGCAGTACTTC.

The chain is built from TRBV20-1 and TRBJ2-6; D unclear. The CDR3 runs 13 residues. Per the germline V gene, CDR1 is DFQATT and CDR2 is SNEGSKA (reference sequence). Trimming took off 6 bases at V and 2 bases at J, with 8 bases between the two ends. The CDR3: CSALATGANVLTF. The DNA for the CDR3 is TGCAGTGCCTTGGCTACTGGGGCCAACGTCCTGACTTTC.